The T cell receptor beta chain under discussion was sequenced for a study of shared clonotypes between healthy human individuals. Trimming took off 3 bases at V and 5 bases at J, with 16 bases between the two ends. Germline CDR1 GTSNPN, CDR2 SVGIG (reference sequence). CDR3 length equals 14 residues. Genomic DNA of each subset was evenly split across several immunoSEQ plates. Per the study methods: Junction-only immunoSEQ data arrived without quality scores, meaning filtering differed. Sequencing was performed with immunoSEQ multiplex PCR; in TCRdb, only in-frame clones are kept and a portion is missing. Clone size and the V and J calls come from that table; the DNA yielded D and trimming. Of more than 400,000 clones in the sample, 65% to 85% were seen once.

The TCR originated in a woman aged 40-49 years in good health. Some clones in this sample may be carry-over from other donors' samples. V gene TRBV30 combines with J gene TRBJ1-2; TRBD1 might be the D (5 bases). Material for sequencing was PBMCs. The CDR3 spells CAWRPPGAPYGYTF. For the CDR3, the DNA is TGTGCCTGGAGACCGCCCGGGGCTCCTTATGGCTACACCTTC.